The 26 T cell receptor beta chains below come from one sample, sequenced in a study of shared clonotypes between healthy human individuals. Clones were sequenced by immunoSEQ multiplex PCR, and TCRdb holds only the in-frame ones, with some missing. The data show under 2,000,000 clones, with around 96% seen just once and 1.2% held by the top ten. Positively selected for CCR7, the CD45RO-negative cells used as naive CD8 cells excluded terminally differentiated effector memory CD45RA+ cells. The sequenced material came from naive CD8+ T cells sorted from blood. These receptors all come from a young man in good health.

The chain joins TRBV15 to TRBJ2-1, with D uncertain. The CDR3 is made up of 15 amino acids. Trimming stripped 1 base from V and 3 bases from J, with 10 bases between. Germline V gene sequence: CDR1 LNHNV, CDR2 YYDKDF (reference sequence). The CDR3 reads CATSRGKMGYNEQFF. Written as DNA, the CDR3 is TGTGCCACCAGCAGAGGAAAAATGGGCTACAATGAGCAGTTCTTC.

This clone appeared a single time. The chain uses TRBV19 and TRBJ1-5, with D maybe TRBD1 (6 bases). CDR3 length equals 17 residues. Germline V CDR1 and CDR2: LNHDA, SQIVND (reference sequence). V was shortened by 0 bases and J by 4 bases, with 16 bases between the two germline ends. The CDR3 DNA is TGTGCCAGTAGTATAGATCTATCCGGGGGCGATAATCAGCCCCAGCATTTT. This translates into CASSIDLSGGDNQPQHF.

This clone was seen only once. The J gene is TRBJ2-7, the V gene TRBV21-1; the table's D gene call, TRBD2, was not cross checked with the DNA. TRBV21-1 is a known pseudogene. The CDR3 has 15 residues. The CDR3 spells CARARLAGGYYEQYF. CDR3 nucleotides: TGTGCCCGGGCGCGACTAGCGGGAGGATACTACGAGCAGTACTTC.

The chain links TRBV5-6 to TRBJ1-5, with a tentative D call TRBD1 (5 bases). Germline-derived CDR1 and CDR2 are SGHDT and YYEEEE. The germline V and J ends were trimmed by 4 bases and 4 bases, with 9 bases remaining between them. The CDR3 is made up of 13 amino acids. In DNA, the CDR3 is TGTGCCAGCAGCCCAGGGAATAATCAGCCCCAGCATTTT. Encoded protein: CASSPGNNQPQHF.

The chain has TRBV7-9 and TRBJ2-2, with D perhaps TRBD2 (6 bases). The CDR3 covers 15 residues. Deletions cut 5 bases from V and 1 base from J, with 11 bases between. CDR1 and CDR2 (germline): SEHNR, FQNEAQ (reference sequence). CDR3 sequence: CASSQSGLNTGELFF. The CDR3 DNA reads as TGTGCCAGCAGCCAATCGGGACTGAACACCGGGGAGCTGTTTTTT.

Note on this clone: Other DNA sequences in the sample encode the same CDR3. This chain links TRBV5-1 with TRBJ1-1, with D unresolved. Germline assignment: CDR1 SGHRS and CDR2 YFSETQ. The CDR3 spans 14 residues. Trimming took 1 base from V and 2 from J, leaving 9 bases between them. Written as DNA, the CDR3 is TGCGCCAGCAGCTTGTCGGGCCCTAACACTGAAGCTTTCTTT. Amino acid sequence: CASSLSGPNTEAFF.

The rearrangement joins TRBV27 to TRBJ2-1, with 7 bases fitting TRBD2. The CDR3 consists of 15 residues. The J segment lost 3 bases and the V segment lost 1 base, leaving 3 bases of the junction unmatched. Looked up from germline, CDR1 is MNHEY and CDR2 is SMNVEV (reference sequence). DNA for the CDR3: TGTGCCAGCAGTTTATTTCGGGAGGACTACAATGAGCAGTTCTTC. Amino acids: CASSLFREDYNEQFF.

The chain uses TRBV2 and TRBJ2-3; D is unclear. CDR1 is SNHLY, CDR2 FYNNEI, per germline. With 0 bases removed from V and 4 bases from J, the gap between germline ends came to 5 bases. The CDR3 is 13 residues long. The CDR3 sequence is CASSEALPDTQYF. The CDR3 DNA follows: TGTGCCAGCAGTGAAGCGCTTCCAGATACGCAGTATTTT.

The rearrangement links TRBV5-1 to TRBJ2-7; 12 positions agree with TRBD1. V lost 8 bases and J lost 7; bases outside the gene matches: 7. Germline CDR1 is SGHRS and CDR2 is YFSETQ. CDR3 size: 13 residues. DNA of the CDR3: TGCGCCAGTAGCGGGACAGGGGGCTGGGAGCAGTACTTC. Its protein product is CASSGTGGWEQYF.

The CDR3 DNA sequence: TGTGCCAGCCGGGTGGGGACAGATACGCAGTATTTT. It translates to CASRVGTDTQYF. V usage is TRBV13 and J usage is TRBJ2-3; D call uncertain. Germline CDR1 is PRHDT and CDR2 is FYEKMQ (reference sequence). V gave up 8 bases and J gave up 3 bases, with 9 bases separating them. CDR3 length: 12 residues.

The chain carries TRBV30 and TRBJ2-2; D is possibly TRBD1 (5 bases). The V end was cut by 3 bases, the J end by 0 bases, with 11 bases between. The CDR3 is made up of 15 amino acids. Germline V gives CDR1 GTSNPN, CDR2 SVGIG (reference sequence). CDR3 sequence reads: CAWSLDTANTGELFF. The CDR3 DNA sequence: TGTGCCTGGAGCTTGGACACGGCGAACACCGGGGAGCTGTTTTTT.

This rearrangement joins TRBV28 to TRBJ1-2, with 8 bases lining up with TRBD1. Per the germline V gene, CDR1 is MDHEN and CDR2 is SYDVKM. The CDR3 covers 13 residues. V gave up 7 bases and J gave up 7 bases; unmatched junction bases: 8. The CDR3 protein is CASNPTGDFGYTF. In DNA form, the CDR3 reads TGTGCCAGCAACCCGACAGGGGATTTTGGCTACACCTTC.

V gene TRBV30 combines with J gene TRBJ2-7, with 7 bases that match TRBD1. This CDR3 region has 15 residues. V was clipped by 4 bases and J by 2 bases; unmatched bases: 11. Germline V lookup: CDR1 GTSNPN, CDR2 SVGIG (reference sequence). The CDR3 DNA reads as TGTGCCTGGATCTCCTCGGGACAGAGAACCTACGAGCAGTACTTC. Amino acids: CAWISSGQRTYEQYF.

The chain carries TRBV30 and TRBJ2-7, with 7 nucleotides matching TRBD2. The CDR3 runs 16 residues. Per germline, CDR1 GTSNPN and CDR2 SVGIG (reference sequence). Trimming took 2 bases from V and 2 from J; bases not matched to a gene: 12. The CDR3 is CAWSQGRGEGTYEQYF. The DNA for the CDR3 is TGTGCCTGGAGTCAGGGACGGGGGGAAGGAACCTACGAGCAGTACTTC.

The chain recombines TRBV4-1 with TRBJ2-5, with TRBD2 matching 10 bases. Looked up from germline, CDR1 is MGHRA and CDR2 is YSYEKL. The CDR3 is 16 residues long. Unmatched junction bases numbered 4, after V lost 3 bases and J lost 0 bases. CDR3 protein: CASSQLSGGYQETQYF. In DNA, the CDR3 is TGCGCCAGCAGCCAGCTTAGCGGGGGGTACCAAGAGACCCAGTACTTC.

CDR3 residues: CAIRTTGSGPSGSYEQYF. The CDR3 DNA reads as TGTGCCATCAGGACGACAGGGTCCGGCCCTAGCGGCTCCTACGAGCAGTACTTC. J is TRBJ2-7 and V is TRBV10-3; D may correspond to TRBD1 or TRBD2 (7 bases each). Trimming took off 6 bases at V and 0 bases at J, with 24 bases between the two ends. There are 18 residues in the CDR3. Germline V gene data show CDR1 as ENHRY and CDR2 as SYGVKD.

The genes are TRBV6-5 and TRBJ1-2, with D maybe TRBD1 (5 bases). With 11 bases removed from V and 7 bases from J, the gap between germline ends came to 17 bases. Per the germline V gene, CDR1 is MNHEY and CDR2 is SVGAGI. The CDR3 has 12 amino acids. The CDR3 reads CAGGDPTRGYTF. Written as DNA, the CDR3 is TGTGCCGGGGGGGACCCCACGCGTGGCTACACCTTC.

The chain has TRBV19 and TRBJ2-4, with a weak D call TRBD2 (5 bases). CDR3 length: 14 amino acids. The germline V gene encodes CDR1 LNHDA and CDR2 SQIVND (reference sequence). V was pared by 6 bases and J by 8 bases, with 17 bases between. CDR3 DNA sequence: TGTGCCAGTAGCCCCGACGGCGAGGAGGACATTCAGTACTTC. Translating it yields CASSPDGEEDIQYF.

The chain recombines TRBV4-1 with TRBJ2-3, with 9 bases matching TRBD2. The length of the CDR3 is 17 residues. After removal of 5 bases from V and 6 bases from J, the junction contained 15 bases not matched to a gene. Germline CDR1 reads MGHRA; CDR2 reads YSYEKL. CDR3 protein: CASSYRTSAVTRDTQYF. CDR3 DNA: TGCGCCAGCAGCTATCGGACTAGCGCGGTGACCCGTGATACGCAGTATTTT.

The rearrangement links TRBV7-2 to TRBJ1-1; no reliable D call. From germline, CDR1 is SGHTA and CDR2 FQGNSA. The CDR3 has 16 residues. Trimming removed 2 bases from V and 7 bases from J, with 20 bases in between. The CDR3 spells CASSLPAAAPTYEAFF. CDR3 bases: TGTGCCAGCAGCTTACCAGCAGCCGCACCTACTTATGAAGCTTTCTTT.

This sequence joins TRBV7-2 and TRBJ2-7; D perhaps matches TRBD2 (7 bases). The CDR3 runs to 15 residues. Deletions cut 1 base from V and 5 bases from J, with 15 bases between. Germline-derived CDR1 and CDR2 are SGHTA and FQGNSA. CDR3 loop: CASSLVRGRADEQYF. The CDR3 DNA is TGTGCCAGCAGCTTAGTAAGGGGGAGGGCCGACGAGCAGTACTTC.

This clone was counted a single time. J is TRBJ2-7 and V is TRBV6-4; 14 nucleotides line up with TRBD2. The junction had 10 bases not matched to a gene; V was cut back by 6 bases and J by 3 bases. Per germline, CDR1 MRHNA and CDR2 SNTAGT. The CDR3 length is 17 residues. The CDR3 reads CASRGTSGSQENYEQYF. The CDR3 nucleotides read TGTGCCAGCAGGGGGACTAGCGGGAGTCAAGAAAACTACGAGCAGTACTTC.

The chain couples TRBV5-1 to TRBJ2-7, with 7 bases aligning to TRBD2. This CDR3 contains 14 residues. Per germline, CDR1 SGHRS and CDR2 YFSETQ. V shed 4 bases and J 4 bases; nucleotides not matched to a gene: 8. The CDR3 DNA reads as TGCGCCAGCAGCGCCGGACTAGTAGGGTACGAGCAGTACTTC. This codes for CASSAGLVGYEQYF.

About this clone itself: The sample contains more than one DNA sequence encoding this CDR3. The gene calls are TRBV7-9 and TRBJ2-5; D possibly corresponds to TRBD2 (6 bases). Trimming took 1 base from V and 1 from J, leaving 7 bases between them. The CDR3 consists of 14 residues. CDR1 is SEHNR, CDR2 FQNEAQ, per germline (reference sequence). The DNA of the CDR3 is TGTGCCAGCAGCTTAGGGGGAGGCCAAGAGACCCAGTACTTC. This gives the protein CASSLGGGQETQYF.

The rearrangement links TRBV11-2 to TRBJ2-7; 11 nucleotides align to TRBD1. The CDR3 has 14 amino acids. Germline V CDR1 and CDR2: SGHAT, FQNNGV. Losses at the gene ends were 4 bases for V and 6 bases for J; bases not matched to a gene: 5. The CDR3 sequence is CASSSRTGGSEQYF. The CDR3 DNA follows: TGTGCCAGCAGCTCTCGGACAGGGGGCTCCGAGCAGTACTTC.

The chain carries TRBV6-5 and TRBJ2-7; 8 bases are shared with TRBD1. The CDR3 extends over 16 amino acids. The V and J ends lost 2 bases and 2 bases, in that order; junction bases with no gene match: 8. Germline loops: CDR1 MNHEY, CDR2 SVGAGI. The CDR3 region is CASSYQGQEEPYEQYF. The CDR3, as DNA: TGTGCCAGCAGTTACCAGGGACAGGAGGAACCCTACGAGCAGTACTTC.